These 27 T cell receptor beta chains came from one sample sequenced in a study of cytomegalovirus exposure and HLA in healthy donors (dated by TCRdb to about 2017). Libraries came from the immunoSEQ multiplex PCR assay. The multiplex PCR relied on a mix of 60 forward primers for TCR Vbeta segments and 13 reverse primers for TCR Jbeta segments. The source is immuneACCESS, and TCRdb retained only in-frame sequences with V and J called. Part of the clones is not carried over; for the studies checked, unresolved V genes explain less than half of this, and the remainder is unexplained. The sample data list approximately 210,000 clones, and around 75% of these were observed just once. About 1.4% of the sample rests with the top ten. The sequenced sample was PBMCs. The receptors come from a woman aged 50 to 60 in good health and CMV-seronegative.

This clone was recorded once. CDR3 in DNA: TGTGCCAGCAGCCCGACCGGGACAGGGGACCCCATCTATGGCTACACCTTC. This translates into CASSPTGTGDPIYGYTF. This chain links TRBV7-2 with TRBJ1-2; the match to TRBD1 covers 10 bases. Germline V gene lookup returns CDR1 SGHTA and CDR2 FQGNSA. The CDR3 sequence is 17 residues long. The V segment lost 5 bases and the J segment 4 bases; nucleotides outside the gene matches: 13.

V usage is TRBV19 and J usage is TRBJ2-7; 7 bases agree with TRBD1. The junction had 11 bases not matched to a gene; V was cut back by 7 bases and J by 2 bases. This CDR3 contains 15 residues. The V gene's germline CDR1 is LNHDA and CDR2 SQIVND (reference sequence). This chain's CDR3 is CASKVTGTVAYEQYF. The CDR3 nucleotides read TGTGCCAGTAAGGTGACTGGGACAGTAGCCTACGAGCAGTACTTC.

This chain uses TRBV28 with TRBJ2-1; tentative D call: TRBD1 (5 bases). The CDR3 contains 17 residues. Trimming left V 3 bases short and J 0 bases short, with 15 bases between. In germline, CDR1 is MDHEN, CDR2 SYDVKM. The CDR3 DNA follows: TGTGCCAGCAGTTTCGCTAGTGGGGCGGACTCCTACAATGAGCAGTTCTTC. Its protein is CASSFASGADSYNEQFF.

In regard to this clone: In the same sample, other DNA sequences code for this CDR3. The chain carries TRBV28 and TRBJ2-7; TRBD1 might be the D (6 bases). Per the germline V gene, CDR1 is MDHEN and CDR2 is SYDVKM. The CDR3 has 11 amino acids. The V end lost 11 bases, the J end lost 6 bases, and 14 bases lay between the germline ends. DNA of the CDR3: TGTGCCGGGCAACAGGGTAGCGAGCAGTACTTC. Its protein product is CAGQQGSEQYF.

This sequence joins TRBV27 and TRBJ2-3; a weak D match, TRBD1 (6 bases). Between the trimmed V and J ends, which lost 3 bases and 2 bases, there was a span of 12 bases. The CDR3 is 15 amino acids. From germline, CDR1 is MNHEY and CDR2 SMNVEV (reference sequence). CDR3 amino acids: CASSFGQTHTDTQYF. The CDR3 region has the DNA TGTGCCAGCAGTTTCGGACAGACTCACACAGATACGCAGTATTTT.

The chain has TRBV9 and TRBJ1-2, with D possibly being TRBD1 (5 bases). The CDR3 length is 13 residues. With 6 bases removed from V and 5 bases from J, the gap between germline ends came to 14 bases. Germline V gene sequence: CDR1 SGDLS, CDR2 YYNGEE. The CDR3 DNA reads TGTGCCAGCAACAAAGGGGACTTTTATGGCTACACCTTC. This sequence encodes CASNKGDFYGYTF.

This sequence joins TRBV5-1 and TRBJ2-6; 10 positions match TRBD1. Germline V gene sequence: CDR1 SGHRS, CDR2 YFSETQ. This CDR3 has 18 residues. The V segment lost 0 bases and the J segment 2 bases; nucleotides outside the gene matches: 5. The CDR3 nucleotides are TGCGCCAGCAGCTTGGCCCTGACAGGGGGCGCTGGGGCCAACGTCCTGACTTTC. This codes for CASSLALTGGAGANVLTF.

The chain couples TRBV5-6 to TRBJ2-5; TRBD2 aligns across 9 bases. Trimming took 0 bases from V and 4 from J; bases not matched to a gene: 4. CDR1 and CDR2 (germline): SGHDT, YYEEEE. The CDR3 is 15 residues long. CDR3 residues: CASSLGLAGTETQYF. The DNA for the CDR3 is TGTGCCAGCAGCTTGGGTCTAGCGGGGACAGAGACCCAGTACTTC.

This clone showed up just once. The chain links TRBV6-1 to TRBJ2-1, with D possibly matching TRBD2 (5 bases). CDR1 and CDR2 (germline): MNHNS, SASEGT. The CDR3 consists of 14 residues. V lost 5 bases and J lost 6, with 14 bases in between. The CDR3 DNA follows: TGTGCCAGCAGTCCCCTTCGAGGGATCAATGAGCAGTTCTTC. Protein sequence: CASSPLRGINEQFF.

The chain combines TRBV19 with TRBJ1-2, with TRBD1 as a possible D gene (6 bases). V shed 5 bases and J shed 4 bases, with 11 bases lying between them. Looked up from germline, CDR1 is LNHDA and CDR2 is SQIVND (reference sequence). The CDR3 extends over 13 amino acids. The CDR3, as DNA: TGTGCCAGTAGTGACCAGGGGACCTATGGCTACACCTTC. This translates into CASSDQGTYGYTF.

The chain links TRBV7-9 to TRBJ1-4; TRBD1 might be the D (6 bases). The germline V gene encodes CDR1 SEHNR and CDR2 FQNEAQ (reference sequence). The CDR3 is 16 residues long. V was shortened by 5 bases and J by 1 base, with 14 bases between the two germline ends. The CDR3 DNA is TGTGCCAGCAGCCGCGACAGGTTCGGAACTAATGAAAAACTGTTTTTT. Translation: CASSRDRFGTNEKLFF.

J is TRBJ2-3 and V is TRBV30, with TRBD2 matching over 12 bases. V gave up 5 bases and J gave up 6 bases; unmatched junction bases: 6. CDR3 length: 14 amino acids. Germline CDR1 reads GTSNPN; CDR2 reads SVGIG (reference sequence). CDR3 bases: TGTGCCTGGGGACTAGCGGGATTGAGGGATACGCAGTATTTT. Translated: CAWGLAGLRDTQYF.

V is TRBV9 and J is TRBJ2-3; TRBD1 matches 9 bases. This CDR3 comprises 16 residues. Trimming at V came to 0 bases and at J to 4 bases, leaving 6 bases not matched to a gene. Germline CDR1 reads SGDLS; CDR2 reads YYNGEE. The CDR3 DNA sequence: TGTGCCAGCAGCGTAGACAGGGGGCGCATATCAGATACGCAGTATTTT. Protein: CASSVDRGRISDTQYF.

This clone was counted between two and nine times. The chain has TRBV6-1 and TRBJ1-6; D not resolved. The CDR3 loop spans 16 amino acids. The V gene lost 2 bases and the J gene lost 0 bases, with 8 bases spanning the gap. Germline V CDR1 and CDR2: MNHNS, SASEGT. DNA of the CDR3: TGTGCCAGCAGTGAAACAGACGGCTCCTATAATTCACCCCTCCACTTT. It encodes CASSETDGSYNSPLHF.

The chain recombines TRBV7-2 with TRBJ2-3; 14 positions agree with TRBD2. With 1 base clipped from V and 0 bases from J, the junction kept 3 bases outside the gene matches. The germline gives CDR1 SGHTA, CDR2 FQGNSA. This CDR3 has 18 amino acids. CDR3 in DNA: TGTGCCAGCAGCTTAGGTGGGACTAGCGGGAGTAGCACAGATACGCAGTATTTT. It codes for CASSLGGTSGSSTDTQYF.

This clone showed up just a few times. The rearrangement links TRBV27 to TRBJ1-1; D is perhaps TRBD1 (6 bases). The germline V gene has CDR1 MNHEY and CDR2 SMNVEV (reference sequence). Trimming pared 8 bases from V and 7 bases from J, leaving 14 bases between. The length of the CDR3 is 12 residues. The CDR3 is CASSQGTDEAFF. As DNA, the CDR3 is TGTGCCAGCTCACAGGGAACGGATGAAGCTTTCTTT.

The gene calls are TRBV6-5 and TRBJ1-2; possibly TRBD1 for D (6 bases). The CDR3 sequence is 14 residues long. Trimming removed 2 bases at V and 8 bases at J, with 15 bases between. CDR1 is MNHEY, CDR2 SVGAGI, per germline. The CDR3 region is CASSYVGGLSGYTF. The CDR3 DNA follows: TGTGCCAGCAGTTACGTCGGGGGGCTTAGCGGCTACACCTTC.

V and J are TRBV11-3 and TRBJ2-5; 8 bases are a match to TRBD2. Germline CDR1 and CDR2: SGHNT and YENEEA. The CDR3 loop spans 14 amino acids. J was trimmed by 5 bases and V by 5 bases; bases with no gene match: 7. In nucleotides, the CDR3 is TGTGCCAGCAGCCCCGGGGGGGGGCAGGAGACCCAGTACTTC. Translation: CASSPGGGQETQYF.

The gene calls are TRBV29-1 and TRBJ2-3, with TRBD2 matching over 7 bases. The germline V gene has CDR1 SQVTM and CDR2 ANQGSEA. The junction had 14 bases not matched to a gene; V was cut back by 4 bases and J by 7 bases. This CDR3 is built from 15 residues. DNA of the CDR3: TGCAGCGTTGCGTGGGGGGGAGCTTTTGGGAATACGCAGTATTTT. As protein: CSVAWGGAFGNTQYF.

In this sample, this clone turned up a few times. The CDR3 region has the DNA TGTGCCAGCAGCTATGACAGATGGACTGAAGCTTTCTTT. Protein sequence: CASSYDRWTEAFF. The chain joins TRBV5-6 to TRBJ1-1; tentatively, D is TRBD1 (5 bases). Germline loops: CDR1 SGHDT, CDR2 YYEEEE. The CDR3 contains 13 residues. V lost 3 bases to trimming and J lost 5 bases, with 11 bases between them.

The J gene is TRBJ1-1, the V gene TRBV7-2, with a possible D match to TRBD1 (5 bases). The germline CDR1 and CDR2 sequences are SGHTA and FQGNSA. CDR3 length: 15 residues. V lost 3 bases, J lost 1 base, and 12 bases lay in between. CDR3 in DNA: TGTGCCAGCAGCTTCTCCCAGGGTTCGAACACTGAAGCTTTCTTT. The encoded protein is CASSFSQGSNTEAFF.

V and J are TRBV5-4 and TRBJ1-1, with D possibly being TRBD1 (5 bases). This CDR3 is 15 amino acids long. Trimming cost V 2 bases and J 1 base, with 12 bases left between them. Germline CDR1 reads SGHNT; CDR2 reads YYREEE (reference sequence). The CDR3 region has the DNA TGTGCCAGCAGCTTCGGGGGTTACGCGAACACTGAAGCTTTCTTT. This gives the protein CASSFGGYANTEAFF.

This clone appeared a few times. J is TRBJ1-2 and V is TRBV5-1, with 10 bases matching TRBD1. V was clipped by 3 bases and J by 7 bases; unmatched bases: 6. From germline, CDR1 is SGHRS and CDR2 YFSETQ. This CDR3 is 14 amino acids long. DNA for the CDR3: TGCGCCAGCAGCTCCGACAGGGGGCTGGGTGGCTACACCTTC. This gives the protein CASSSDRGLGGYTF.

The chain has TRBV5-5 and TRBJ1-1; TRBD1 matches at 9 bases. Germline values: CDR1 SGHKS, CDR2 YYEKEE (reference sequence). The CDR3 is made up of 15 amino acids. V was clipped by 3 bases and J by 1 base; unmatched bases: 4. CDR3 DNA sequence: TGTGCCAGCAGCTCCCCACAGGGGGCGAACACTGAAGCTTTCTTT. Its translation: CASSSPQGANTEAFF.

This clone occurred once. The chain couples TRBV6-1 to TRBJ1-1; 9 bases are a match to TRBD1. Germline V lookup: CDR1 MNHNS, CDR2 SASEGT. The CDR3 loop spans 13 amino acids. V was clipped by 5 bases and J by 14 bases; unmatched bases: 12. This CDR3 reads CASSSGTGPPGFF. CDR3 sequence (DNA): TGTGCCAGCAGTTCAGGGACAGGGCCCCCGGGGTTCTTT.

The V and J genes are TRBV5-6 and TRBJ2-7, with 10 bases matching TRBD2. The germline V gene has CDR1 SGHDT and CDR2 YYEEEE. The CDR3 sequence is 15 residues long. V dropped 2 bases and J dropped 7; count of bases not matched to a gene: 9. The CDR3 nucleotides are TGTGCCAGCAGCTTTTACGTGACTAGCGGGCCGGAGCAGTACTTC. As protein: CASSFYVTSGPEQYF.

The rearrangement uses TRBV7-9 and TRBJ2-3, with a possible D match to TRBD2 (6 bases). CDR3 length: 18 amino acids. Germline V gives CDR1 SEHNR, CDR2 FQNEAQ (reference sequence). The ends were cut back, 5 bases at V and 2 bases at J, with 23 bases in the middle. For the CDR3, the DNA is TGTGCCAGCAGCCCCCCTCAGATGGGGGGAGGTGCCACAGATACGCAGTATTTT. Translating it yields CASSPPQMGGGATDTQYF.